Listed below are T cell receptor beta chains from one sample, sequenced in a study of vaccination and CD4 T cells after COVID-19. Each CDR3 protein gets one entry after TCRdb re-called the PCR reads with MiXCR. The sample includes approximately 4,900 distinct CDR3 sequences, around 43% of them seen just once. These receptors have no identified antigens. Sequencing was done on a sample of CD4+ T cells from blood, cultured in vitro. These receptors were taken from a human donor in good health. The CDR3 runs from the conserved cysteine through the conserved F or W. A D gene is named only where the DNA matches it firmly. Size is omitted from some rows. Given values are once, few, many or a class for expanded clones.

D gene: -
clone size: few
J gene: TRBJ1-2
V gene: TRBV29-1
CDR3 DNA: TGCAGCGTTGTTTCCGGGTTGGGGTGCACCTTC
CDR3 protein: CSVVSGLGCTF

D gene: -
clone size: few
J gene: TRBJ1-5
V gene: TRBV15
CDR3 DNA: TGTGCCACCAGCAGTATACAGGGTCGGGGCTATAGCAATCAGCCCCAGCATTTT
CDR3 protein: CATSSIQGRGYSNQPQHF

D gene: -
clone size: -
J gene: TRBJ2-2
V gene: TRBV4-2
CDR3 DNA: TGTGCCAGCAACCTATCCCCAGCCGAATCGAACACCGGGGAGCTGTTTTTT
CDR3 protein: CASNLSPAESNTGELFF

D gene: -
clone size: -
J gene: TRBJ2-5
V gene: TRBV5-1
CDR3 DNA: TGCGCCAGCAGCTCCCGGGTTAGAGAAGAGACCCAGTACTTC
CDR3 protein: CASSSRVREETQYF

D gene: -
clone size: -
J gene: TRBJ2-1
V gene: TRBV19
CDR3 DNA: TGTGCCAGTAGTATCCTAAAGGCAGGGGTGGGATACAATGAGCAGTTCTTC
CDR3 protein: CASSILKAGVGYNEQFF

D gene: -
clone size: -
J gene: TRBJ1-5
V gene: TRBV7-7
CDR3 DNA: TGTGCCAGCAGCTGCGGGCAGAGGGTGAGCAATCAGCCCCAGCATTTT
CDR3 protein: CASSCGQRVSNQPQHF

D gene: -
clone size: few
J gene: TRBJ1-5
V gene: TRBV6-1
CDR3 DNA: TGTGCCAGCGCAGGGGCGGCGGGTGAGCCCCAGCATTTT
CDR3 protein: CASAGAAGEPQHF

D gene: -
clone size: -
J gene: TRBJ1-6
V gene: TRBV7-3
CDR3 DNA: TGTGCCAGCAGCTCGAGCTCCTATAATTCACCCCTCCACTTT
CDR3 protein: CASSSSSYNSPLHF

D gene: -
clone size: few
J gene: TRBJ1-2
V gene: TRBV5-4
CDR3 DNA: TGTGCCAGCAGCTTGGAACAGGAGTATGGCTACACCTTC
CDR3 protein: CASSLEQEYGYTF

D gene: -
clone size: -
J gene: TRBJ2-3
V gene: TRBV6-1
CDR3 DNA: TGTGCCAGCAGCCTCATTGGAAGCCCAGATACGCAGTATTTT
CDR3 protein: CASSLIGSPDTQYF

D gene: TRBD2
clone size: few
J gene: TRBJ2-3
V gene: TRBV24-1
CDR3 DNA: TGTGCCTCTCGAGGGACTAGCGGTGGTAGTTCAGATACGCAGTATTTT
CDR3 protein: CASRGTSGGSSDTQYF

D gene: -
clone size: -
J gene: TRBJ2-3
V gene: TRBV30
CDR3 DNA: TGTGCCTGGAGTGTAATTGATACGCAGTATTTT
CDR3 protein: CAWSVIDTQYF

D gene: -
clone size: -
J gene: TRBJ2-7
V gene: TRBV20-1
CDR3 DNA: TGCAGTGCTAGGGATGTTCCAGGGAACCTGCAGTACTTC
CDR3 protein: CSARDVPGNLQYF

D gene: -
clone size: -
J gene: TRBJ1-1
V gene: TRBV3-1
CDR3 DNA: TGTGCCAGCAGCCAAGACAGGGTGGCTTTCTTT
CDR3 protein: CASSQDRVAFF

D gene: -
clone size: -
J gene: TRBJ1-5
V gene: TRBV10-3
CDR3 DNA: TGTGCCATCAGTGTTGCCGGGGCGGGAAATCAGCCCCAGCATTTT
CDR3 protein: CAISVAGAGNQPQHF

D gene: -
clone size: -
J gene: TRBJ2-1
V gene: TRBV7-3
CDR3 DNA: TGTGCCAGCAGCCGGGACACCTACAATGAGCAGTTCTTC
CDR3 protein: CASSRDTYNEQFF

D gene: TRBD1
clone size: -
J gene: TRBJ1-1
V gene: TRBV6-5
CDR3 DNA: TGTGCCAGCAGTTCACTTGAGGGGGCGAGCACTGAAGCTTTCTTT
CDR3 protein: CASSSLEGASTEAFF

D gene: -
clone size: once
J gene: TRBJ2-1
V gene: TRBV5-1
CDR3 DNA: TGCGCCAGCAGCTTGGGCCAGGGTCCTCACAATGAGCAGTTCTTC
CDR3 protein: CASSLGQGPHNEQFF

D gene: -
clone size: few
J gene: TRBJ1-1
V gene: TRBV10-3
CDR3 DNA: TGTGCCATCAGCACTGGATTCGGAAACACTGAAGCTTTCTTT
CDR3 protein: CAISTGFGNTEAFF

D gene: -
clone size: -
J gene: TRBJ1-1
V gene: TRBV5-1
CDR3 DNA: TGCGCCAGCAGCTCCCTGGGTGGGACAATCAATCCTTTCTTT
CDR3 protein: CASSSLGGTINPFF

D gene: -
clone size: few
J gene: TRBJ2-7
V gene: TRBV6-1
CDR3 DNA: TGTGCCAGCAAGGCAGTATCGACCTACGAGCAGTACTTC
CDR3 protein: CASKAVSTYEQYF

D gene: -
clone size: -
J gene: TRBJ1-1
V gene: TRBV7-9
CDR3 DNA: TGTGCCAGCAGCGCCGGGGAAAGGGCTTTCTTT
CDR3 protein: CASSAGERAFF

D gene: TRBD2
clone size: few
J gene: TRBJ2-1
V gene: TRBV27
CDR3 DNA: TGTGCCAGCAGTTTACGCCTAGCGGGGCACAATGAGCAGTTCTTC
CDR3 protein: CASSLRLAGHNEQFF

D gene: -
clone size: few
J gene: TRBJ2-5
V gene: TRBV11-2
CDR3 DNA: TGTGCCAGCAGCTTAGGCGGGGTACGGGAGACCCAGTACTTC
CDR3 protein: CASSLGGVRETQYF

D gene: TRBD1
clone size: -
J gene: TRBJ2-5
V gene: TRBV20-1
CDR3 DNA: TGCAGTGCTAGAGGGCACAGGGGAGTTACCCAAGAGACCCAGTACTTC
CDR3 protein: CSARGHRGVTQETQYF

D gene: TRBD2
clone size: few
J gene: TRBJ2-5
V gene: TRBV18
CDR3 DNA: TGTGCCAGCTCACCGGGAGGGACGGGGGAGACCCAGTACTTC
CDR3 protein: CASSPGGTGETQYF

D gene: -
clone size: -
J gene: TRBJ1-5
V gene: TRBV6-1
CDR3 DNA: TGTGCCAGCAGAATGACAGCTTATAGCAATCAGCCCCAGCATTTT
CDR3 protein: CASRMTAYSNQPQHF

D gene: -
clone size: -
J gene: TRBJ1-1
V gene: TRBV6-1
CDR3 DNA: TGTGCCAGCAGCCTAGAGGAGAGCACTGAAGCTTTCTTT
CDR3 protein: CASSLEESTEAFF

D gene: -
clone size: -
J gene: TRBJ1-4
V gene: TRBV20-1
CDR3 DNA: TGCAGTGCTAGGCTCGGCACAACTAATGAAAAACTGTTTTTT
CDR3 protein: CSARLGTTNEKLFF

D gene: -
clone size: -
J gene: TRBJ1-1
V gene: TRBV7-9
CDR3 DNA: TGTGCCAGCAGCTTGTCAGAGAACACTGAAGCTTTCTTT
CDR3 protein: CASSLSENTEAFF

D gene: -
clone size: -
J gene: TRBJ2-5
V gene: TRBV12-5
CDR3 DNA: TGTGCTAGTGCCGAGGAGGAGACCCAGTACTTC
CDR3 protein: CASAEEETQYF